These 21 T cell receptor beta chains were all obtained from the same sample, sequenced in a study of identical twins. Via MiXCR, TCRdb re-called the 5' RACE reads, giving one row per CDR3 protein. The profile shows 400,000 to 500,000 distinct CDR3 sequences, roughly 20% of them singletons. Sequencing was done on a sample of naive T cells sorted from blood. The origin of the receptors is a man over 45 in good health.

The chain recombines TRBV20-1 with TRBJ2-4, with D possibly matching TRBD1 (6 bases). In germline, CDR1 is DFQATT, CDR2 SNEGSKA (reference sequence). This CDR3 region has 15 residues. V lost 3 bases and J lost 4, with 16 bases in between. This chain's CDR3 is CSASWAGGPKNIQYF. DNA of the CDR3: TGCAGTGCTAGTTGGGCTGGGGGCCCTAAAAACATTCAGTACTTC.

The J gene is TRBJ2-2, the V gene TRBV7-8, with D hard to call. V lost 1 base to trimming and J lost 5 bases, with 8 bases between them. Looked up from germline, CDR1 is SGHVS and CDR2 is FQNEAQ. There are 14 residues in the CDR3. CDR3 loop: CASSLELKTGELFF. The CDR3 nucleotides are TGTGCCAGCAGCTTAGAACTGAAAACCGGGGAGCTGTTTTTT.

This clonotype showed up many times. The V gene is TRBV20-1, the J gene TRBJ2-1; possibly TRBD2 for D (5 bases). Trimming shortened V by 6 bases and J by 5 bases, and 11 bases separated the two germline ends. The CDR3 extends over 12 amino acids. The germline V gene has CDR1 DFQATT and CDR2 SNEGSKA (reference sequence). CDR3 DNA: TGCAGTGCCCCGGTCGGGGACAATGAGCAGTTCTTC. It is translated as CSAPVGDNEQFF.

The V call is TRBV11-2, the J call TRBJ2-1; 9 nucleotides align to TRBD2. The CDR3 loop spans 16 amino acids. Germline V gene sequence: CDR1 SGHAT, CDR2 FQNNGV. The J segment lost 1 base and the V segment lost 6 bases, leaving 7 bases of the junction unmatched. The CDR3 loop is CASRDSRGGSYNEQFF. CDR3 DNA sequence: TGTGCCAGCAGAGATTCGCGGGGGGGGTCCTACAATGAGCAGTTCTTC.

The V and J genes are TRBV5-6 and TRBJ2-5; the D is unclear. Germline CDR1 is SGHDT and CDR2 is YYEEEE. This CDR3 spans 17 amino acids. The ends were cut back, 0 bases at V and 0 bases at J, with 15 bases in the middle. The DNA for the CDR3 is TGTGCCAGCAGCTTGGTCGGTGGAGCGTGGTACCAAGAGACCCAGTACTTC. Its protein product is CASSLVGGAWYQETQYF.

In this sample, this clonotype turned up a few times. The chain joins TRBV6-5 to TRBJ2-5; TRBD1 matches 8 bases. The CDR3 consists of 15 residues. Trimming removed 2 bases from V and 5 bases from J; junction bases left unmatched: 7. Germline values: CDR1 MNHEY, CDR2 SVGAGI. The CDR3 is CASSYRTGMVETQYF. The CDR3 bases are TGTGCCAGCAGTTACAGGACAGGGATGGTGGAGACCCAGTACTTC.

This clonotype was counted many times. The J gene is TRBJ2-3, the V gene TRBV20-1; unclear D gene. The V end lost 7 bases, the J end lost 5 bases, and 7 bases lay between the germline ends. This CDR3 comprises 10 residues. Germline V gives CDR1 DFQATT, CDR2 SNEGSKA (reference sequence). The CDR3 sequence is CSVPLDTQYF. The CDR3 DNA is TGCAGTGTCCCCCTAGATACGCAGTATTTT.

This clonotype was recorded at least ten times. The chain combines TRBV6-2 or TRBV6-3 with TRBJ2-1; D perhaps matches TRBD2 (6 bases). CDR3 size: 17 residues. Trimming pared 0 bases from V and 3 bases from J, leaving 15 bases between. Germline CDR1 MNHEY, CDR2 SVGEGT. CDR3 protein: CASSYSIGKRVYNEQFF. CDR3 DNA: TGTGCCAGCAGTTACTCGATCGGGAAGCGGGTCTACAATGAGCAGTTCTTC.

This clonotype showed up many times. The chain joins TRBV4-3 to TRBJ2-5, with D tentatively TRBD1 (5 bases). The ends were cut back, 0 bases at V and 1 base at J, with 9 bases in the middle. This CDR3 contains 15 residues. Germline values: CDR1 LGHNA, CDR2 YSLEER. The DNA for the CDR3 is TGCGCCAGCAGCCAAGATTGGGGCTTCCAAGAGACCCAGTACTTC. This codes for CASSQDWGFQETQYF.

The gene calls are TRBV4-2 and TRBJ2-5; 7 bases align to TRBD2. This CDR3 is 14 amino acids long. Germline lookup yields CDR1 LGHNA and CDR2 YNFKEQ. The junction had 7 bases not matched to a gene; V was cut back by 6 bases and J by 3 bases. The CDR3 DNA reads TGTGCCAGCAGATTTTTGGGGGGGGAAGAGACCCAGTACTTC. This codes for CASRFLGGEETQYF.

The chain combines TRBV11-1 with TRBJ2-3; 8 nucleotides agree with TRBD2. The germline CDR1 and CDR2 sequences are SGHAT and FQDESV (reference sequence). V lost 4 bases to trimming and J lost 3 bases; unmatched junction nucleotides: 21. This CDR3 spans 20 amino acids. The CDR3 is CASSSTKAGAGRERTDTQYF. The CDR3 nucleotides read TGTGCCAGCAGCTCCACTAAAGCGGGGGCTGGGCGGGAGCGAACAGATACGCAGTATTTT.

Many counts were recorded for this clonotype. The chain joins TRBV4-3 to TRBJ2-7, with D possibly matching TRBD1 (5 bases). CDR1 and CDR2 from the germline V gene are LGHNA and YSLEER. Trimming took off 0 bases at V and 1 base at J, with 10 bases between the two ends. CDR3 size: 15 residues. CDR3 residues: CASSQDLGQSYEQYF. For the CDR3, the DNA is TGCGCCAGCAGCCAAGATCTGGGGCAATCCTACGAGCAGTACTTC.

V usage is TRBV5-1 and J usage is TRBJ2-5, with 8 bases that match TRBD2. This CDR3 has 14 amino acids. Per the germline V gene, CDR1 is SGHRS and CDR2 is YFSETQ. After removal of 2 bases from V and 5 bases from J, the junction contained 5 bases not matched to a gene. As DNA, the CDR3 is TGCGCCAGCAGCTTTAGCGGGACCTGGGAGACCCAGTACTTC. The encoded protein is CASSFSGTWETQYF.

The gene calls are TRBV28 and TRBJ2-1, with 8 bases that match TRBD2. The V gene's germline CDR1 is MDHEN and CDR2 SYDVKM. The CDR3 is 17 residues long. Germline trimming cut 3 bases from V and 7 bases from J; bases unmatched to any gene: 14. The CDR3 spells CASSFVGLSGSGNEQFF. CDR3 bases: TGTGCCAGCAGTTTCGTCGGACTAAGCGGGAGTGGTAATGAGCAGTTCTTC.

This clonotype came up many times. The V call is TRBV28, the J call TRBJ2-1, with D possibly being TRBD2 (5 bases). The CDR3 totals 13 residues. V was trimmed by 2 bases and J by 6 bases, leaving 8 bases between them. Germline CDR1 reads MDHEN; CDR2 reads SYDVKM. CDR3 residues: CASSLAGINEQFF. DNA for the CDR3: TGTGCCAGCAGTTTAGCGGGTATCAATGAGCAGTTCTTC.

Of note for this clonotype: A read error may explain this, as a much larger clone is one base away. The J gene is TRBJ2-1, the V gene TRBV5-1; 10 bases are shared with TRBD2. This CDR3 is 16 amino acids long. CDR1 is SGHRS, CDR2 YFSETQ, per germline. CDR3 in amino acids: CGSSIGTSGAYNEQFF. CDR3 in DNA: TGCGGCAGCAGCATCGGTACTAGCGGGGCCTACAATGAGCAGTTCTTC.

V gene TRBV20-1 combines with J gene TRBJ2-1; 9 nucleotides match TRBD2. Germline V gene sequence: CDR1 DFQATT, CDR2 SNEGSKA (reference sequence). This CDR3 comprises 14 residues. The junction had 7 bases not matched to a gene; V was cut back by 3 bases and J by 7 bases. CDR3 sequence: CSASIPSGRNEQFF. DNA for the CDR3: TGCAGTGCTAGTATACCCAGCGGGAGGAATGAGCAGTTCTTC.

This clonotype was seen many times. V and J are TRBV6-1 and TRBJ2-7; a possible D gene is TRBD2 (5 bases). Germline CDR1 MNHNS, CDR2 SASEGT. There are 16 residues in the CDR3. Trimming removed 4 bases at V and 0 bases at J, with 16 bases between. In DNA, the CDR3 is TGTGCCAGCAGTGCACCCGGGGTCCCGAGCTCCTACGAGCAGTACTTC. It specifies CASSAPGVPSSYEQYF.

This clonotype was picked up a small number of times. V is TRBV12-3 or TRBV12-4 and J is TRBJ2-1; D possibly uses TRBD1 or TRBD2 (6 bases each). This CDR3 contains 13 residues. The V and J ends lost 6 bases and 6 bases respectively, with 12 bases between them. The CDR3 spells CASRPGATNEQFF. The CDR3 bases are TGTGCCAGCAGGCCGGGGGCCACCAATGAGCAGTTCTTC.

This clonotype was detected ten times or more. V usage is TRBV5-1 and J usage is TRBJ2-5; 7 nucleotides agree with TRBD1. V was clipped by 7 bases and J by 0 bases; unmatched bases: 6. CDR3 length: 14 residues. The germline V gene has CDR1 SGHRS and CDR2 YFSETQ. The CDR3 loop reads CASPRDRDQETQYF. CDR3 nucleotide sequence: TGCGCCAGCCCTCGGGACAGAGACCAAGAGACCCAGTACTTC. The whole variable domain, filled in from reference TRBV5-1 and TRBJ2-5, reads KAGVTQTPRYLIKTRGQQVTLSCSPISGHRSVSWYQQTPGQGLQFLFEYFSETQRNKGNFPGRFSGRQFSNSRSEMNVSTLELGDSALYLCASPRDRDQETQYFGPGTRLLVL.

The chain uses TRBV29-1 and TRBJ2-7; D is perhaps TRBD2 (5 bases). Trimming took off 1 base at V and 6 bases at J, with 13 bases between the two ends. CDR3 length equals 13 residues. Germline CDR1 is SQVTM and CDR2 is ANQGSEA. The CDR3 is CSVEGVLSGEQYF. The CDR3 DNA sequence: TGCAGCGTTGAAGGTGTACTCAGCGGCGAGCAGTACTTC.